This record covers a single TCR beta chain. This sample was included in a study of blood T cell repertoires in COVID-19. Sequenced by immunoSEQ multiplex PCR; TCRdb stores in-frame clones only, minus some. Here the sample spans approximately 16,000 clones, approximately 88% being singletons. The CDR3 contains 16 residues. Germline CDR1 reads WSHSY; CDR2 reads SAAADI. V trimming: 5 bases; J trimming: 0 bases; junction bases outside the gene matches: 9. The specimen sequenced was peripheral blood. V is TRBV10-2 and J is TRBJ1-1; 7 bases agree with TRBD1. The TCR was taken from a human donor in a cohort sampled during active COVID-19. The CDR3 spells CASSNINRGLNTEAFF. The CDR3 region has the DNA TGCGCCAGCAGTAATATCAACAGGGGTTTGAACACTGAAGCTTTCTTT.